This T cell receptor beta chain was recovered during a study of blood T cell repertoires in COVID-19. At the level of the study: The United States, Italy and Spain supplied acute and convalescent COVID-19 samples. In each case, the material was cDNA or gDNA derived from T cells, B-cell-depleted T cells, or PBMCs.

Trimming stripped 2 bases from V and 0 bases from J, with 9 bases between. CDR3 length: 15 residues. The germline V gene encodes CDR1 SGHTS and CDR2 YDEGEE. Per the original methods: Estimated nucleated cell counts came from reference gene primer amplification. Method: immunoSEQ multiplex PCR; TCRdb's copy keeps in-frame clones and lacks some. The DNA gave D and trimming, while V, J and clone size come from that table. The sample has about 380,000 clones, 70% to 90% seen once; the top ten hold 1.3%. Self-reported history from a screening survey and questionnaire set each donor's cohort. The rearrangement joins TRBV5-8 to TRBJ1-3; D is undetermined. The clonotype originates from a man between 25 and 39 years old who had recovered from COVID-19. Sequenced sample: PBMCs or T cells enriched from blood (not recorded which). The CDR3 DNA reads TGTGCCAGCAGCTTTTCGGGATCCTCTGGAAACACCATATATTTT. Protein product: CASSFSGSSGNTIYF.